This TCR beta chain was profiled in a study of OX40 agonist ivuxolimab in advanced cancers. The overall study: Three patients got partial responses; one had hepatocellular carcinoma and two had cutaneous melanoma.

Clones were sequenced by immunoSEQ multiplex PCR, and TCRdb holds only the in-frame ones, with some missing. The sample lists 35,000 to 40,000 clones; 85% to 90% were seen once. This CDR3 has 13 residues. After removal of 5 bases from V and 6 bases from J, the junction contained 6 bases not matched to a gene. Germline V gene data show CDR1 as SGHKS and CDR2 as YYEKEE (reference sequence). The specimen was CD4+ or CD8+ T cells sorted from blood, collected in a trial of the OX40 agonist ivuxolimab. The TCR comes from an adult with an advanced solid tumor such as melanoma, head and neck, liver or kidney cancer. The V gene is TRBV5-5, the J gene TRBJ1-1, with 8 bases aligning to TRBD1. This CDR3 reads CASRLGQGAEAFF. The CDR3 DNA reads TGTGCCAGCAGACTTGGACAGGGAGCTGAAGCTTTCTTT.